This passage covers 30 T cell receptor beta chains from one sample sequenced in a study of PD-1 blockade in classical Hodgkin lymphoma. Sequencing used immunoSEQ multiplex PCR; TCRdb keeps in-frame clones, though not all of them. Of fewer than 55,000 clones listed, roughly 78% are singletons. The sample's time point: cycle 4 day 1 (C4D1), after 6 weeks of nivolumab. In every patient, relapse followed autologous stem cell transplantation, while exposure to brentuximab vedotin differed. The sequencing used peripheral blood mononuclear cells (PBMCs), collected before the fourth cycle of nivolumab. The receptors come from a human donor with classical Hodgkin lymphoma.

This rearrangement joins TRBV15 to TRBJ1-2; no reliable D call. The V end was cut by 0 bases, the J end by 6 bases, with 11 bases between. CDR1 is LNHNV and CDR2 is YYDKDF in the germline V gene (reference sequence). The CDR3 sequence is 14 residues long. Here the CDR3 DNA reads TGTGCCACCAGCAGAGATCGGACCCGCGATGGCTACACCTTC. Translated: CATSRDRTRDGYTF.

The gene calls are TRBV6-5 and TRBJ1-5; D not certain. The germline gives CDR1 MNHEY, CDR2 SVGAGI. Trimming shortened V by 4 bases and J by 3 bases, and 7 bases separated the two germline ends. The CDR3 sequence is 13 residues long. Here the CDR3 DNA reads TGTGCCAGCAGTTCACAGATCAATCAGCCCCAGCATTTT. It yields the protein CASSSQINQPQHF.

The V and J genes are TRBV11-3 and TRBJ1-1; D is undetermined. Germline values: CDR1 SGHNT, CDR2 YENEEA. The V gene lost 2 bases and the J gene lost 6 bases, with 10 bases spanning the gap. CDR3 length: 13 amino acids. The CDR3 spells CASSLLEGSEAFF. In DNA form, the CDR3 reads TGTGCCAGCAGCTTACTAGAGGGTTCTGAAGCTTTCTTT. Full variable domain (rest looked up from reference TRBV11-3 and TRBJ1-1): EAGVVQSPRYKIIEKKQPVAFWCNPISGHNTLYWYLQNLGQGPELLIRYENEEAVDDSQLPKDRFSAERLKGVDSTLKIQPAELGDSAVYLCASSLLEGSEAFFGQGTRLTVV.

This chain connects TRBV21-1 to TRBJ2-3. TRBV21-1 is a documented pseudogene. The CDR3 is 12 residues long. The CDR3 spells CASSKCPDTQYF. In DNA, the CDR3 is TGTGCCAGCAGCAAATGTCCCGATACGCAGTATTTT.

The chain's CDR3 is CASSESRTPTNYGYTF. The CDR3, as DNA: TGTGCCAGCAGTGAAAGTAGGACACCGACTAACTATGGCTACACCTTC. The chain recombines TRBV2 with TRBJ1-2; possible D gene TRBD1, 5 bases. CDR3 length: 16 residues. The germline V and J ends were trimmed by 2 bases and 0 bases, with 13 bases remaining between them. Germline CDR1 reads SNHLY; CDR2 reads FYNNEI.

The rearrangement uses TRBV2 and TRBJ1-2, with 7 bases lining up with TRBD1. Germline V gene sequence: CDR1 SNHLY, CDR2 FYNNEI. Losses at the gene ends were 3 bases for V and 8 bases for J; bases not matched to a gene: 12. The CDR3 length is 15 residues. CDR3 in amino acids: CASSEGPGQVQGYTF. The DNA of the CDR3 is TGTGCCAGCAGTGAGGGGCCCGGACAGGTCCAGGGCTACACCTTC.

The chain has TRBV7-2 and TRBJ2-7; D ambiguous. V was clipped by 7 bases and J by 3 bases, with 16 bases between them. Germline V gives CDR1 SGHTA, CDR2 FQGNSA. The length of the CDR3 is 14 residues. The CDR3 nucleotides are TGTGCCAGCACCCTTAACCAGGATCTCTACGAGCAGTACTTC. Translating gives CASTLNQDLYEQYF.

The rearrangement joins TRBV27 to TRBJ1-2; D call uncertain. The germline CDR1 and CDR2 sequences are MNHEY and SMNVEV (reference sequence). V lost 0 bases to trimming and J lost 4 bases, with 15 bases between them. This CDR3 has 16 residues. In DNA, the CDR3 is TGTGCCAGCAGTTTATCAGATTTAGGCCGGCCCTATGGCTACACCTTC. Translation: CASSLSDLGRPYGYTF.

The J gene is TRBJ1-1, the V gene TRBV5-1, with 9 bases identical to TRBD1. Per germline, CDR1 SGHRS and CDR2 YFSETQ. The CDR3 consists of 14 residues. V shed 4 bases and J 4 bases; nucleotides not matched to a gene: 5. CDR3 in amino acids: CASSGGTGRTEAFF. CDR3 in DNA: TGCGCCAGCAGCGGGGGGACAGGGCGCACTGAAGCTTTCTTT.

V gene TRBV14 combines with J gene TRBJ2-7; TRBD2 is a possible D gene (6 bases). This CDR3 has 12 amino acids. Germline V gives CDR1 SGHDN, CDR2 FVKESK. The V gene lost 1 base and the J gene lost 6 bases, with 7 bases spanning the gap. The CDR3 sequence is CASSQVGGEQYF. The CDR3 coding sequence is TGTGCCAGCAGCCAAGTGGGGGGCGAGCAGTACTTC.

V and J are TRBV25-1 and TRBJ2-5; the D gene could be TRBD1 or TRBD2 (5 bases each). This CDR3 is built from 14 residues. V dropped 4 bases and J dropped 5 bases, with 14 bases sitting between them. Germline values: CDR1 MGHDK, CDR2 SYGVNS. CDR3 sequence: CASSGPVEGETQYF. DNA of the CDR3: TGTGCCAGCAGTGGCCCTGTAGAGGGGGAGACCCAGTACTTC.

This clone has just one count. This chain links TRBV29-1 with TRBJ1-2; D gene unclear. This CDR3 spans 13 amino acids. Germline V CDR1 and CDR2: SQVTM, ANQGSEA. Trimming pared 5 bases from V and 8 bases from J, leaving 18 bases between. The DNA for the CDR3 is TGCAGCGTTTTCTTTGAAACCAGAGGGGGCTACACCTTC. Translating gives CSVFFETRGGYTF.

This clone has only one observation. The chain has TRBV5-4 and TRBJ1-4; 8 nucleotides align to TRBD1. Germline V lookup: CDR1 SGHNT, CDR2 YYREEE (reference sequence). After removal of 0 bases from V and 8 bases from J, the junction contained 3 bases not matched to a gene. CDR3 length: 14 residues. The chain's CDR3 is CASSLGTGLEKLFF. The DNA of the CDR3 is TGTGCCAGCAGCTTGGGGACAGGGCTCGAAAAACTGTTTTTT.

This clone was seen only once. The chain joins TRBV7-2 to TRBJ1-2; 8 bases are a match to TRBD1. The CDR3 length is 16 residues. V trimming: 1 base; J trimming: 4 bases; junction bases outside the gene matches: 8. Germline-derived CDR1 and CDR2 are SGHTA and FQGNSA. The CDR3 loop is CASSLVPGGGGYGYTF. The CDR3, as DNA: TGTGCCAGCAGCTTAGTTCCAGGGGGCGGTGGCTATGGCTACACCTTC.

V usage is TRBV7-3 and J usage is TRBJ1-1, with 7 bases lining up with TRBD1. The V gene end was trimmed by 5 bases and the J gene end by 5 bases; junction bases not matched to a gene: 17. Germline V gene data show CDR1 as SGHTA and CDR2 as FQGTGA. The CDR3 is made up of 17 amino acids. CDR3 DNA sequence: TGTGCCAGCAGCCCACAGGGGAGTCGGGGGACTGGGACTGAAGCTTTCTTT. The encoded protein is CASSPQGSRGTGTEAFF.

In nucleotides, the CDR3 is TGCGCCAGCAGCTTAACTAGCGGGGGCCTCTCCTACGAGCAGTACTTC. It translates to CASSLTSGGLSYEQYF. This chain connects TRBV5-1 to TRBJ2-7; 11 nucleotides align to TRBD2. With 2 bases clipped from V and 0 bases from J, the junction kept 4 bases outside the gene matches. The CDR3 length is 16 residues. CDR1 and CDR2 from the germline V gene are SGHRS and YFSETQ. Full variable domain (remainder filled in from reference TRBV5-1 and TRBJ2-7): KAGVTQTPRYLIKTRGQQVTLSCSPISGHRSVSWYQQTPGQGLQFLFEYFSETQRNKGNFPGRFSGRQFSNSRSEMNVSTLELGDSALYLCASSLTSGGLSYEQYFGPGTRLTVT.

The rearrangement links TRBV5-1 to TRBJ1-1; a possible D gene is TRBD1 (6 bases). Trimming left V 1 base short and J 2 bases short, with 9 bases between. The CDR3 loop spans 14 amino acids. Germline CDR1 reads SGHRS; CDR2 reads YFSETQ. CDR3 DNA: TGCGCCAGCAGCTTGTACGGGGGCAACACTGAAGCTTTCTTT. Its protein product is CASSLYGGNTEAFF. The complete variable domain, with remaining parts taken from reference TRBV5-1 and TRBJ1-1, reads KAGVTQTPRYLIKTRGQQVTLSCSPISGHRSVSWYQQTPGQGLQFLFEYFSETQRNKGNFPGRFSGRQFSNSRSEMNVSTLELGDSALYLCASSLYGGNTEAFFGQGTRLTVV.

The chain links TRBV4-3 to TRBJ2-3; 8 bases line up with TRBD1. CDR1 and CDR2 (germline): LGHNA, YSLEER. V gave up 0 bases and J gave up 6 bases; unmatched junction bases: 20. There are 20 residues in the CDR3. The CDR3 DNA reads TGCGCCAGCAGCCAAGAGAGTTCGTGGGAGAGACAGGGGTCATCGGATACGCAGTATTTT. This encodes CASSQESSWERQGSSDTQYF.

This chain links TRBV29-1 with TRBJ2-1, with TRBD2 matching 7 bases. This CDR3 is built from 12 residues. Germline CDR1 SQVTM, CDR2 ANQGSEA. Germline trimming cut 0 bases from V and 8 bases from J; bases unmatched to any gene: 1. CDR3 DNA sequence: TGCAGCGTTGAAGATGGGGGGGATGAGCAGTTCTTC. Translating it yields CSVEDGGDEQFF.

The CDR3 reads CASSIDWRYTTYEQYF. CDR3 sequence (DNA): TGTGCCAGTAGTATAGATTGGCGGTACACTACCTACGAGCAGTACTTC. The chain carries TRBV19 and TRBJ2-7; D gene uncertain. Germline V gives CDR1 LNHDA, CDR2 SQIVND (reference sequence). Trimming removed 0 bases at V and 2 bases at J, with 14 bases between. The CDR3 has 16 amino acids.

This chain links TRBV15 with TRBJ2-1; no definite D call. Per the germline V gene, CDR1 is LNHNV and CDR2 is YYDKDF (reference sequence). V lost 2 bases and J lost 8, with 10 bases in between. This CDR3 has 13 residues. The CDR3 region has the DNA TGTGCCACCAGCAGATTGATGAATCATGAGCAGTTCTTC. Translated, it gives CATSRLMNHEQFF.

The chain links TRBV18 to TRBJ2-5; 10 positions agree with TRBD2. The length of the CDR3 is 17 residues. Trimming cost V 2 bases and J 5 bases; bases outside gene matches: 11. CDR1 KGHSH and CDR2 LQKENI come from the germline V gene. The CDR3 loop is CASSPSSGGASGETQYF. CDR3 coding DNA: TGTGCCAGCTCACCATCCAGCGGGGGGGCCTCGGGTGAGACCCAGTACTTC.

This clone was seen more than once but under ten times. The genes are TRBV11-2 and TRBJ1-5; no clear D. The CDR3 loop spans 13 amino acids. The germline V and J ends were trimmed by 2 bases and 1 base, with 3 bases remaining between them. The V gene's germline CDR1 is SGHAT and CDR2 FQNNGV. CDR3: CASSLQSNQPQHF. Written as DNA, the CDR3 is TGTGCCAGCAGCTTACAAAGCAATCAGCCCCAGCATTTT.

The chain uses TRBV25-1 and TRBJ2-7; D tentatively fits TRBD1 or TRBD2 (5 bases each). This CDR3 is built from 14 residues. The V end was cut by 6 bases, the J end by 0 bases, with 12 bases between. CDR1 MGHDK and CDR2 SYGVNS come from the germline V gene. The CDR3 DNA follows: TGTGCCAGCAGCTCCGGGACGGTCTCCTACGAGCAGTACTTC. Translation: CASSSGTVSYEQYF.

V is TRBV19 and J is TRBJ1-1; D remains unclear. The V gene's germline CDR1 is LNHDA and CDR2 SQIVND (reference sequence). Trimming removed 3 bases at V and 5 bases at J, with 13 bases between. The CDR3 extends over 14 amino acids. This CDR3 is CASSITSPGTEAFF. CDR3 in DNA: TGTGCCAGTAGTATCACCTCCCCGGGGACTGAAGCTTTCTTT.

The chain joins TRBV5-1 to TRBJ1-2; TRBD1 matches 11 bases. V lost 9 bases and J lost 6; bases outside the gene matches: 16. Germline V gene data show CDR1 as SGHRS and CDR2 as YFSETQ. The CDR3 runs 16 residues. CDR3: CATEAAPGQGEDGYTF. CDR3 in DNA: TGCGCCACCGAAGCTGCCCCGGGACAGGGGGAGGATGGCTACACCTTC. The full variable domain, completed using reference TRBV5-1 and TRBJ1-2, is KAGVTQTPRYLIKTRGQQVTLSCSPISGHRSVSWYQQTPGQGLQFLFEYFSETQRNKGNFPGRFSGRQFSNSRSEMNVSTLELGDSALYLCATEAAPGQGEDGYTFGSGTRLTVV.

The chain couples TRBV19 to TRBJ2-7; D is possibly TRBD1 (6 bases). The CDR3 has 13 amino acids. Germline CDR1 LNHDA, CDR2 SQIVND (reference sequence). V was clipped by 4 bases and J by 3 bases, with 10 bases between them. For the CDR3, the DNA is TGTGCCAGTAGTAGGACAGCTGGCTACGAGCAGTACTTC. Encoded protein: CASSRTAGYEQYF.

The gene calls are TRBV18 and TRBJ2-5; maybe TRBD2 (5 bases). Trimming took 3 bases from V and 2 from J, leaving 7 bases between them. CDR1 is KGHSH and CDR2 is LQKENI in the germline V gene. The CDR3 contains 13 residues. CDR3 loop: CASSPGDQETQYF. CDR3 coding DNA: TGTGCCAGCTCACCCGGGGATCAAGAGACCCAGTACTTC.

In its sample, this clone was seen once. This chain links TRBV7-2 with TRBJ2-2; 9 nucleotides align to TRBD2. Germline lookup yields CDR1 SGHTA and CDR2 FQGNSA. With 1 base clipped from V and 3 bases from J, the junction kept 3 bases outside the gene matches. The CDR3 spans 16 residues. CDR3 sequence: CASSLDSGGYTGELFF. As DNA, the CDR3 is TGTGCCAGCAGCTTAGATAGCGGGGGATACACCGGGGAGCTGTTTTTT.

Worth noting for this clone: Other DNA sequences of this sample code for an identical CDR3. The chain couples TRBV4-3 to TRBJ2-7; a weak D match, TRBD2 (6 bases). The CDR3 consists of 16 residues. Germline V gene sequence: CDR1 LGHNA, CDR2 YSLEER. V was clipped by 0 bases and J by 4 bases, with 16 bases between them. CDR3 sequence reads: CASSQDLRGGNYEQYF. In DNA, the CDR3 is TGCGCCAGCAGCCAAGATCTCCGAGGAGGGAATTACGAGCAGTACTTC.